Listed below are T cell receptor beta chains from one sample, sequenced in a study of technical replicates of blood from four donors. Clones were read by immunoSEQ multiplex PCR, and TCRdb kept only the in-frame ones, dropping some. Of about 59,000 clones listed, 93% were seen once; the top ten hold approximately 4%. Sequenced input: PBMCs. The receptors come from a human donor in good health. Some clones in this sample may be carry-over from other donors' samples. CDR3s include the opening cysteine and the closing phenylalanine or tryptophan. D genes are given only for firm matches. Clone sizes are given selectively: once, few, many, or a class where the clone is expanded.

V: TRBV6-1
J: TRBJ2-3
D: -
size: few
CDR3: CASSEGGRSTDTQYF
DNA: TGTGCCAGCAGTGAAGGAGGGCGCAGCACAGATACGCAGTATTTT

V: TRBV4-1
J: TRBJ1-6
D: TRBD1
size: -
CDR3: CASSQRRDSNSPLHF
DNA: TGCGCCAGCAGCCAACGCAGGGACAGTAATTCACCCCTCCACTTT

V: TRBV29-1
J: TRBJ2-3
D: TRBD2
size: once
CDR3: CSVGGLVPAGSGETDTQYF
DNA: TGCAGCGTTGGGGGCCTGGTACCGGCGGGGAGCGGGGAAACAGATACGCAGTATTTT

V: TRBV7-9
J: TRBJ1-6
D: -
size: -
CDR3: CASRTGGQPNSPLHF
DNA: TGTGCCAGCAGGACGGGAGGACAGCCGAATTCACCCCTCCACTTT

V: TRBV10-3
J: TRBJ1-2
D: -
size: -
CDR3: CAISEQGRYGYTF
DNA: TGTGCCATCAGCGAACAGGGCCGGTATGGCTACACCTTC

V: TRBV4-1
J: TRBJ2-7
D: TRBD2
size: -
CDR3: CASSQAGGGEQYF
DNA: TGCGCCAGCAGCCAAGCCGGCGGGGGAGAGCAGTACTTC

V: TRBV7-6
J: TRBJ2-4
D: -
size: -
CDR3: CASSGSGSNIQYF
DNA: TGTGCCAGCAGCGGGTCAGGCTCGAACATTCAGTACTTC

V: TRBV18
J: TRBJ1-5
D: -
size: -
CDR3: CASSPNRNQPQHF
DNA: TGTGCCAGCTCACCAAACAGGAATCAGCCCCAGCATTTT

V: TRBV5-5
J: TRBJ1-2
D: TRBD1
size: few
CDR3: CASSYLPGQANNYGYTF
DNA: TGTGCCAGCAGCTACTTACCGGGACAGGCAAATAACTATGGCTACACCTTC

V: TRBV29-1
J: TRBJ1-1
D: -
size: -
CDR3: CSASWRGNTEAFF
DNA: TGCAGCGCCTCTTGGCGGGGGAACACTGAAGCTTTCTTT

V: TRBV7-3
J: TRBJ2-1
D: -
size: -
CDR3: CASSLKGGSYNEQFF
DNA: TGTGCCAGCAGCTTAAAAGGGGGCTCCTACAATGAGCAGTTCTTC

V: TRBV7-2
J: TRBJ1-1
D: TRBD1
size: -
CDR3: CASSPYLARGRTEAFF
DNA: TGTGCCAGCAGCCCATATCTAGCCAGGGGGCGAACTGAAGCTTTCTTT

V: TRBV4-3
J: TRBJ2-3
D: TRBD2
size: -
CDR3: CASSQGRLAGGPDTQYF
DNA: TGCGCCAGCAGCCAAGGGCGACTAGCGGGGGGGCCAGATACGCAGTATTTT

V: TRBV5-1
J: TRBJ2-1
D: TRBD2
size: -
CDR3: CASSVGLAGGVLDNEQFF
DNA: TGCGCCAGCAGCGTGGGACTAGCGGGAGGAGTGTTGGACAATGAGCAGTTCTTC

V: TRBV19
J: TRBJ2-3
D: TRBD2
size: -
CDR3: CASSPKLAGGYFTDTQYF
DNA: TGTGCCAGTAGTCCGAAACTAGCGGGGGGGTATTTCACAGATACGCAGTATTTT

V: TRBV4-1
J: TRBJ2-1
D: TRBD2
size: -
CDR3: CASSQDLAGDYNEQFF
DNA: TGCGCCAGCAGCCAAGATTTGGCGGGGGACTACAATGAGCAGTTCTTC

V: TRBV5-4
J: TRBJ1-2
D: -
size: -
CDR3: CASSSAGTYGYTF
DNA: TGTGCCAGCAGCTCAGCGGGAACCTATGGCTACACCTTC

V: TRBV10-3
J: TRBJ1-4
D: -
size: once
CDR3: CAISDGGPNEKLFF
DNA: TGTGCCATCAGTGACGGGGGACCCAATGAAAAACTGTTTTTT

V: TRBV14
J: TRBJ2-3
D: TRBD2
size: -
CDR3: CATQLAGGDTQYF
DNA: TGTGCCACCCAACTAGCGGGAGGAGATACGCAGTATTTT

V: TRBV11-1
J: TRBJ2-5
D: -
size: -
CDR3: CASSQDSAGTQYF
DNA: TGTGCCAGCAGCCAGGACTCAGCTGGGACCCAGTACTTC

V: TRBV25-1
J: TRBJ1-3
D: TRBD1
size: once
CDR3: CASSESTGAGNTIYF
DNA: TGTGCCAGCAGTGAATCGACAGGGGCTGGAAACACCATATATTTT

V: TRBV6-6
J: TRBJ2-7
D: -
size: -
CDR3: CASSPGLNYEQYF
DNA: TGTGCCAGCAGCCCGGGACTCAACTACGAGCAGTACTTC

V: TRBV5-4
J: TRBJ2-2
D: TRBD1
size: -
CDR3: CASSGGQGVNTGELFF
DNA: TGTGCCAGCAGCGGGGGACAGGGGGTTAACACCGGGGAGCTGTTTTTT

V: TRBV6-5
J: TRBJ1-2
D: -
size: -
CDR3: CASSLPGFWGYTF
DNA: TGTGCCAGCAGTTTACCCGGGTTCTGGGGCTACACCTTC

V: TRBV7-2
J: TRBJ2-7
D: -
size: -
CDR3: CASSLYQIDEQYF
DNA: TGTGCCAGCAGCTTATACCAGATCGACGAGCAGTACTTC

V: TRBV4-2
J: TRBJ2-2
D: TRBD2
size: -
CDR3: CASSPHPSGGNTGELFF
DNA: TGTGCCAGCAGCCCCCACCCCAGCGGGGGGAACACCGGGGAGCTGTTTTTT

V: TRBV2
J: TRBJ2-3
D: -
size: -
CDR3: CASSALGATAQYF
DNA: TGTGCCAGCAGCGCCCTGGGGGCTACCGCGCAGTATTTT

V: TRBV4-1
J: TRBJ1-5
D: TRBD1
size: once
CDR3: CASSQGDREHQPQHF
DNA: TGCGCCAGCAGCCAAGGGGACAGGGAACATCAGCCCCAGCATTTT

V: TRBV30
J: TRBJ2-5
D: -
size: -
CDR3: CAWSVGVKKEETQYF
DNA: TGTGCCTGGAGTGTCGGGGTAAAAAAAGAGGAGACCCAGTACTTC

V: TRBV27
J: TRBJ2-6
D: -
size: -
CDR3: CASSPVGGRANVLTF
DNA: TGTGCCAGCAGCCCGGTAGGGGGAAGGGCCAACGTCCTGACTTTC

V: TRBV25-1
J: TRBJ2-5
D: -
size: -
CDR3: CASSPREASDQETQYF
DNA: TGTGCCAGCTCCCCGCGAGAGGCTTCTGACCAAGAGACCCAGTACTTC

V: TRBV7-9
J: TRBJ2-3
D: TRBD2
size: -
CDR3: CASSFLAGGRDTQYF
DNA: TGTGCCAGCAGCTTTTTAGCGGGGGGAAGAGATACGCAGTATTTT

V: TRBV18
J: TRBJ2-5
D: -
size: -
CDR3: CASSPRLQTLGETQYF
DNA: TGTGCCAGCTCACCACGGTTACAGACACTCGGCGAGACCCAGTACTTC

V: TRBV5-4
J: TRBJ2-2
D: TRBD2
size: -
CDR3: CASSRNSGANTGELFF
DNA: TGTGCCAGCAGCCGGAATAGCGGGGCGAACACCGGGGAGCTGTTTTTT

V: TRBV7-3
J: TRBJ2-5
D: -
size: once
CDR3: CASSSTQNSWETQYF
DNA: TGTGCCAGCAGCTCAACCCAGAACAGCTGGGAGACCCAGTACTTC

V: TRBV6-6
J: TRBJ2-1
D: TRBD2
size: -
CDR3: CASSLTSGGANEQFF
DNA: TGTGCCAGCAGCTTGACTAGCGGGGGGGCCAATGAGCAGTTCTTC

V: TRBV9
J: TRBJ2-3
D: TRBD1
size: -
CDR3: CASSSRQGRPDTQYF
DNA: TGTGCCAGCAGCTCCCGACAGGGGAGGCCTGATACGCAGTATTTT

V: TRBV7-2
J: TRBJ2-7
D: -
size: -
CDR3: CASSPLEAHYEQYF
DNA: TGTGCCAGCAGCCCCTTGGAGGCCCACTACGAGCAGTACTTC

V: TRBV4-1
J: TRBJ2-2
D: -
size: -
CDR3: CASSGNTGELFF
DNA: TGCGCCAGCAGTGGCAACACCGGGGAGCTGTTTTTT

V: TRBV6-1
J: TRBJ1-3
D: -
size: -
CDR3: CASKQPHAEGTIYF
DNA: TGTGCCAGCAAACAGCCGCACGCGGAGGGCACCATATATTTT

V: TRBV6-6
J: TRBJ1-6
D: TRBD1
size: -
CDR3: CASSSGQGNSPLHF
DNA: TGTGCCAGCAGCTCCGGACAGGGAAATTCACCCCTCCACTTT

V: TRBV18
J: TRBJ1-6
D: -
size: -
CDR3: CASSPDLGSYSSPLHF
DNA: TGTGCCAGCTCACCCGACCTAGGCTCTTATAGTTCACCCCTCCACTTT

V: TRBV2
J: TRBJ2-2
D: TRBD2
size: -
CDR3: CASRLIAGVGELFF
DNA: TGTGCCAGCAGATTGATAGCGGGAGTCGGGGAGCTGTTTTTT

V: TRBV7-9
J: TRBJ1-1
D: -
size: -
CDR3: CASSLGRGMNTEAFF
DNA: TGTGCCAGCAGCTTAGGTCGGGGAATGAACACTGAAGCTTTCTTT

V: TRBV6-5
J: TRBJ2-7
D: -
size: -
CDR3: CASSYSTQGIYEQYF
DNA: TGTGCCAGCAGTTACTCGACTCAGGGGATCTACGAGCAGTACTTC

V: TRBV4-3
J: TRBJ2-1
D: TRBD2
size: -
CDR3: CASSQDTSGGGANEQFF
DNA: TGCGCCAGCAGCCAAGACACTTCAGGCGGGGGGGCCAATGAGCAGTTCTTC

V: TRBV7-6
J: TRBJ2-3
D: -
size: -
CDR3: CASSLIRTDTQYF
DNA: TGTGCCAGCAGCTTAATTCGGACAGATACGCAGTATTTT

V: TRBV9
J: TRBJ2-7
D: TRBD1
size: -
CDR3: CASSPRDRSSYEQYF
DNA: TGTGCCAGCAGCCCCCGGGACAGGAGCTCCTACGAGCAGTACTTC

V: TRBV11-2
J: TRBJ2-2
D: -
size: -
CDR3: CASSLEVGSGELFF
DNA: TGTGCCAGCAGCCTGGAGGTGGGGTCGGGGGAGCTGTTTTTT

V: TRBV5-6
J: TRBJ2-5
D: -
size: -
CDR3: CASSRPQGGNQYF
DNA: TGTGCCAGCAGCCGGCCACAGGGGGGGAACCAGTACTTC